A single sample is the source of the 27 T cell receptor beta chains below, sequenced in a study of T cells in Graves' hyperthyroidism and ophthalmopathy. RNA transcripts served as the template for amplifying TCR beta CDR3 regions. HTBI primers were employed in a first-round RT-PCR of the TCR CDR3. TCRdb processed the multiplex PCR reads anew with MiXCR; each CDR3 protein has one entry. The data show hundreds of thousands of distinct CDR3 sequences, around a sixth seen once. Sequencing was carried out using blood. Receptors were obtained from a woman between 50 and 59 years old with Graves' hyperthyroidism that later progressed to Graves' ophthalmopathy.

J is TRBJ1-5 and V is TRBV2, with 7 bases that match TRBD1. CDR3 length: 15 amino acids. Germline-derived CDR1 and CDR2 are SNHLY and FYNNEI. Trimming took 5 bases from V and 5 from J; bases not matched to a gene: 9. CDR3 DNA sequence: TGTGCCAGCAGTCCTCGCAGGGGGGAGTATCAGCCCCAGCATTTT. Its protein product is CASSPRRGEYQPQHF. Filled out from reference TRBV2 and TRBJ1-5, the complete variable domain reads EPEVTQTPSHQVTQMGQEVILRCVPISNHLYFYWYRQILGQKVEFLVSFYNNEISEKSEIFDDQFSVERPDGSNFTLKIRSTKLEDSAMYFCASSPRRGEYQPQHFGDGTRLSIL.

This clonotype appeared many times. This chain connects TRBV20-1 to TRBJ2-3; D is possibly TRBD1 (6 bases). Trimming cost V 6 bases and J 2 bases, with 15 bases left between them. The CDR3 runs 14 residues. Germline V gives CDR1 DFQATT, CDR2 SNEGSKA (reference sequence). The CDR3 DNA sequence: TGCAGTGCACCGGGACACCTCATCACAGATACGCAGTATTTT. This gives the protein CSAPGHLITDTQYF.

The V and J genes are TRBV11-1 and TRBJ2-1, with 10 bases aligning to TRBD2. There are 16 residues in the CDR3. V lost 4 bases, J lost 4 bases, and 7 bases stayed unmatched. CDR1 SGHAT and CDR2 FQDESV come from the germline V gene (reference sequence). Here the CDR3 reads CASSSKLAGSYNEQFF. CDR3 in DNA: TGTGCCAGCAGCTCGAAACTAGCGGGGAGTTACAATGAGCAGTTCTTC.

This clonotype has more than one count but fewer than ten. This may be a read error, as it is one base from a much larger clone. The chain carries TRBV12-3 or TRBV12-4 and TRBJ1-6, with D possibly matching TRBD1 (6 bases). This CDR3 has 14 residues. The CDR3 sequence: CASGLGGLHSPLHF. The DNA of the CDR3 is TGTGCCAGCGGTTTAGGGGGGCTCCATTCACCCCTCCACTTT.

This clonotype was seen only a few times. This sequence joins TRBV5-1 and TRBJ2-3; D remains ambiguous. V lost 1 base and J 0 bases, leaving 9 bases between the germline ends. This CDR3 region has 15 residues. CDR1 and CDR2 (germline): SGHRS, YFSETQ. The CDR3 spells CASSLNGYSTDTQYF. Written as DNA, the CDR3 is TGCGCCAGCAGCTTGAACGGGTATAGCACAGATACGCAGTATTTT.

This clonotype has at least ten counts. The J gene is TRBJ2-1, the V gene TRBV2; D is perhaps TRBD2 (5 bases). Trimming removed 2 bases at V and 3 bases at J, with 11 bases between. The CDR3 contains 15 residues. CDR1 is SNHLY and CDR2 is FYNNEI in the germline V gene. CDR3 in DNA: TGTGCCAGCAGTGAACCCGCTAGCATCTACAATGAGCAGTTCTTC. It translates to CASSEPASIYNEQFF.

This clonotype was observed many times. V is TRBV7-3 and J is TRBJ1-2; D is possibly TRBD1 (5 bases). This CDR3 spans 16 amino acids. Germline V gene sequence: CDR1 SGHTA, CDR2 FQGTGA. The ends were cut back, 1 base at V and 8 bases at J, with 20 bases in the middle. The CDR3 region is CASSLIASRDQRGYTF. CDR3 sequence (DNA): TGTGCCAGCAGCTTAATTGCCTCCCGGGACCAGAGGGGCTACACCTTC.

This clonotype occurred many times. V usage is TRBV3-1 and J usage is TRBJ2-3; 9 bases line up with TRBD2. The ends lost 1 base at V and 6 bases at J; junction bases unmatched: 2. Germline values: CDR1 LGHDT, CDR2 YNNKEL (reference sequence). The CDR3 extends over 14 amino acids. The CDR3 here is CASSQALAGDTQYF. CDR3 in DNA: TGTGCCAGCAGCCAAGCACTAGCGGGTGATACGCAGTATTTT.

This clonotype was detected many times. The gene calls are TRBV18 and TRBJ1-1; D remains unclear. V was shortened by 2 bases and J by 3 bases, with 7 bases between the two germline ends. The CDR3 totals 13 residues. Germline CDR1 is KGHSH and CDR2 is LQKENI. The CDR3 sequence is CASSPGKDTEAFF. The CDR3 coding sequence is TGTGCCAGCTCACCAGGGAAGGACACTGAAGCTTTCTTT.

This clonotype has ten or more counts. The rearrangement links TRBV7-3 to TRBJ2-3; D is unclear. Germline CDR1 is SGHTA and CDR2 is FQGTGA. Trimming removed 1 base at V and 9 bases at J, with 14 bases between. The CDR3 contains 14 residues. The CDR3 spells CASSLNGDAGTQYF. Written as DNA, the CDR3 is TGTGCCAGCAGCTTAAACGGAGATGCCGGAACGCAGTATTTT.

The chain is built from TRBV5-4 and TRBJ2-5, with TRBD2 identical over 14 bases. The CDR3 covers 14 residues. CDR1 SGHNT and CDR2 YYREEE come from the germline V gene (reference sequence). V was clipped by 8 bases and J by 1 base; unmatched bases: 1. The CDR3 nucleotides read TGTGCCAGAGGGACTAGCGGGGGCCAAGAGACCCAGTACTTC. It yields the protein CARGTSGGQETQYF.

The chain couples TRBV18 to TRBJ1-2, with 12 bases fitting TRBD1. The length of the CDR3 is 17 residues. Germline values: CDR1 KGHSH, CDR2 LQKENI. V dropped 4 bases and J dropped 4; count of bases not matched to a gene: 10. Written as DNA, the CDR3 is TGTGCCAGCTCACAGGCGGGACAGGGGGCTTCTGGCTATGGCTACACCTTC. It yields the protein CASSQAGQGASGYGYTF.

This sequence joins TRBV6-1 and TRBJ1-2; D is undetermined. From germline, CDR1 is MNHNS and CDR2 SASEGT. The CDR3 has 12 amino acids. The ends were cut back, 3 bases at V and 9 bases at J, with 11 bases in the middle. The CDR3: CASSETLWSYTF. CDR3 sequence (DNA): TGTGCCAGCAGTGAGACACTTTGGAGCTACACCTTC.

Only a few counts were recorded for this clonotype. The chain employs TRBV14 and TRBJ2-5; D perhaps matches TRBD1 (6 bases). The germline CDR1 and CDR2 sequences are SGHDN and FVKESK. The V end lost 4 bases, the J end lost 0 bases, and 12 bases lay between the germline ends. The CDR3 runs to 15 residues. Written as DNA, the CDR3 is TGTGCCAGCAGCCGTGGGGGCACTAACCAAGAGACCCAGTACTTC. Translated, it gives CASSRGGTNQETQYF.

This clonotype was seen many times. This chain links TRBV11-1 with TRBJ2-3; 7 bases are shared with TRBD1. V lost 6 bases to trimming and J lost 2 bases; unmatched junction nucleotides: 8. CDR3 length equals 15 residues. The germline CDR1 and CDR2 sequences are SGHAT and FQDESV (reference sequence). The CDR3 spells CASRPGQLNTDTQYF. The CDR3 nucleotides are TGTGCCAGCAGGCCGGGACAGCTGAACACAGATACGCAGTATTTT.

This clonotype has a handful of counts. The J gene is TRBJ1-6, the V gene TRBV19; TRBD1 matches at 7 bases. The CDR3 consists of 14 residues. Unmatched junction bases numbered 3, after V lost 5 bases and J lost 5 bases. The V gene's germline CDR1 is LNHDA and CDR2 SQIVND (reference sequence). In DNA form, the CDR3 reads TGTGCCAGTAGTGGGACAGCACATAATTCACCCCTCCACTTT. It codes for CASSGTAHNSPLHF.

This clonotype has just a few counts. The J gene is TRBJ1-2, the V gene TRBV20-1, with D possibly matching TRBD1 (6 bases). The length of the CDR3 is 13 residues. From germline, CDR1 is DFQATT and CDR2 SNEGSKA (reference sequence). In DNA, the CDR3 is TGCAGCCTTCAGGGGCGCAGAGACTATGGCTACACCTTC. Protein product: CSLQGRRDYGYTF.

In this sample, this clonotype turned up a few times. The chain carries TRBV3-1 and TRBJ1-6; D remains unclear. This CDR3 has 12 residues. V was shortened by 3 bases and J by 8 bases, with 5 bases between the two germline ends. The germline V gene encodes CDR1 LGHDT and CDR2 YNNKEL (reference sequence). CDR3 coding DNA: TGTGCCAGCAGCCACACGGATTCACCCCTCCACTTT. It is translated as CASSHTDSPLHF.

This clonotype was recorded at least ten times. CDR3 DNA: TGTGCCAGCTCACCACTGGTTGCAGAAATGAACACTGAAGCTTTCTTT. Translation gives CASSPLVAEMNTEAFF. The V gene is TRBV18, the J gene TRBJ1-1; unclear D gene. This CDR3 comprises 16 residues. Germline CDR1 and CDR2: KGHSH and LQKENI. The germline V and J ends were trimmed by 1 base and 0 bases, with 12 bases remaining between them.

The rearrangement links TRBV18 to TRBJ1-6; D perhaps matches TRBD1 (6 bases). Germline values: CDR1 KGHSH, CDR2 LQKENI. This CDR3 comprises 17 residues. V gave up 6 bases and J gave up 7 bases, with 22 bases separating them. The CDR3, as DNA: TGTGCCAGCTCCCCCGACCCCGCCGGGACACGGAATTCACCCCTCCACTTT. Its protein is CASSPDPAGTRNSPLHF.

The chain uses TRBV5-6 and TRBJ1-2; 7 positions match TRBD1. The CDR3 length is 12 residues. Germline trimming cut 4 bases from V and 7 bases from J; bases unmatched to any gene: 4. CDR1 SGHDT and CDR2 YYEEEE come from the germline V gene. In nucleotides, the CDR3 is TGTGCCAGCAGCCCGACAGGGTCTGGCTACACCTTC. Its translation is CASSPTGSGYTF.

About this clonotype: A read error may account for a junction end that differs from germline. The CDR3 sequence is CASSPHPDYRETQYF. For the CDR3, the DNA is TGTGCTAGCAGCCCCCACCCGGACTACAGAGAGACCCAGTACTTC. The genes are TRBV7-7 and TRBJ2-5; weak D call: TRBD2 (6 bases). The CDR3 extends over 15 amino acids. The germline V gene has CDR1 SSHAT and CDR2 FNYEAQ (reference sequence).

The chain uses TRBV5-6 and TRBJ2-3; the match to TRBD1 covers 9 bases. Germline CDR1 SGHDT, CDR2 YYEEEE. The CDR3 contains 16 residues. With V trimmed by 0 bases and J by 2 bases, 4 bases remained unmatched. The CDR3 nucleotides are TGTGCCAGCAGCTTGGATGGACAGGGGCTCACAGATACGCAGTATTTT. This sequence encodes CASSLDGQGLTDTQYF.

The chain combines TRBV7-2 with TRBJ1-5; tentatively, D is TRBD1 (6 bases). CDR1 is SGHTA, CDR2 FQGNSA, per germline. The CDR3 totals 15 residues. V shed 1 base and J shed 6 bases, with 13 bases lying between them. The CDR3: CASSLDRGLGQPQHF. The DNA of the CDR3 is TGTGCCAGCAGCTTAGATCGGGGGCTGGGTCAGCCCCAGCATTTT.

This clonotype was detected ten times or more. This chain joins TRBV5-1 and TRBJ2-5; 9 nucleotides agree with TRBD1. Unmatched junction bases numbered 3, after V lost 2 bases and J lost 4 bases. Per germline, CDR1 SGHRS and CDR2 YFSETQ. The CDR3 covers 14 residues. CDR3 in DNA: TGCGCCAGCAGCTTCGGACAGGGGCGAGAGACCCAGTACTTC. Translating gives CASSFGQGRETQYF. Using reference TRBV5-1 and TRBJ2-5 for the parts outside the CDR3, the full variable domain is KAGVTQTPRYLIKTRGQQVTLSCSPISGHRSVSWYQQTPGQGLQFLFEYFSETQRNKGNFPGRFSGRQFSNSRSEMNVSTLELGDSALYLCASSFGQGRETQYFGPGTRLLVL.

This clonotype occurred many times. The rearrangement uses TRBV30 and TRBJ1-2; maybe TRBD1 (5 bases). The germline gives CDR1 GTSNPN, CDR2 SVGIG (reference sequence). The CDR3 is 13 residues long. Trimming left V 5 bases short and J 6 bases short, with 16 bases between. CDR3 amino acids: CAWSPSGVNGYTF. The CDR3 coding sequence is TGTGCCTGGTCTCCCTCGGGGGTGAATGGCTACACCTTC.

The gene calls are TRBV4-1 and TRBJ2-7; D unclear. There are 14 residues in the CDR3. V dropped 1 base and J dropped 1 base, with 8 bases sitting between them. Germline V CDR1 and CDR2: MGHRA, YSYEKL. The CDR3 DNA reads TGCGCCAGCAGCCAAGTAGGAACTTCCTACGAGCAGTACTTC. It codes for CASSQVGTSYEQYF.